The 5 T cell receptor beta chains presented below share a single source sample, sequenced in a study of T cells in Graves' hyperthyroidism and ophthalmopathy. Template material for amplifying TCR beta CDR3 regions consisted of RNA transcripts. During a first-round RT-PCR of the TCR CDR3, the HTBI primer set was used. From the multiplex PCR reads, TCRdb called clonotypes with MiXCR, one entry per CDR3 protein. The sample includes around 690,000 distinct CDR3 sequences, 17% of them seen just once. The sequencing sample was made of blood. These receptors were obtained from a man over 45 with Graves' hyperthyroidism.

About this clonotype itself: Since a much larger clone is just one base distant, this may be a read error. The chain carries TRBV29-1 and TRBJ1-5; maybe TRBD1 (5 bases). Germline V gene sequence: CDR1 SQVTM, CDR2 ANQGSEA. This CDR3 is built from 13 residues. The CDR3 loop is CSVRTLSNQPKHF. CDR3 bases: TGCAGCGTGCGGACACTTAGCAATCAGCCCAAGCATTTT.

This clonotype was detected ten times or more. The rearrangement joins TRBV28 to TRBJ2-3; 14 bases agree with TRBD2. Per germline, CDR1 MDHEN and CDR2 SYDVKM. This CDR3 has 16 residues. J was trimmed by 6 bases and V by 5 bases; bases with no gene match: 7. CDR3 nucleotides: TGTGCCAGCAGTGGTGGGACTAGCGGGAGATCGGATACGCAGTATTTT. Translation gives CASSGGTSGRSDTQYF.

This clonotype came up many times. CDR3 residues: CASRPGGVPSNQPQHF. The CDR3 nucleotides are TGTGCCAGTAGGCCCGGAGGAGTTCCTAGCAATCAGCCCCAGCATTTT. This chain connects TRBV19 to TRBJ1-5; D is uncertain. CDR1 is LNHDA, CDR2 SQIVND, per germline (reference sequence). The CDR3 runs to 16 residues. V was pared by 6 bases and J by 0 bases, with 15 bases between. Full variable domain (outside the CDR3, taken from reference TRBV19 and TRBJ1-5): DGGITQSPKYLFRKEGQNVTLSCEQNLNHDAMYWYRQDPGQGLRLIYYSQIVNDFQKGDIAEGYSVSREKKESFPLTVTSAQKNPTAFYLCASRPGGVPSNQPQHFGDGTRLSIL.

This clonotype came up many times. V is TRBV30 and J is TRBJ2-7; possible D gene TRBD2, 6 bases. Trimming took 0 bases from V and 2 from J, leaving 11 bases between them. This CDR3 has 14 amino acids. Looked up from germline, CDR1 is GTSNPN and CDR2 is SVGIG (reference sequence). The CDR3 sequence: CAWSVTGVPYEQYF. The CDR3 coding sequence is TGTGCCTGGAGTGTAACGGGGGTTCCCTACGAGCAGTACTTC.

This clonotype appeared many times. The V gene is TRBV11-3, the J gene TRBJ2-7; 11 bases align to TRBD2. Germline CDR1 reads SGHNT; CDR2 reads YENEEA. The CDR3 covers 15 residues. Losses at the gene ends were 5 bases for V and 2 bases for J; bases not matched to a gene: 5. This CDR3 is CASSAGTSGTYEQYF. CDR3 coding DNA: TGTGCCAGCAGCGCGGGGACTAGCGGAACCTACGAGCAGTACTTC. Full variable domain (missing parts from reference TRBV11-3 and TRBJ2-7): EAGVVQSPRYKIIEKKQPVAFWCNPISGHNTLYWYLQNLGQGPELLIRYENEEAVDDSQLPKDRFSAERLKGVDSTLKIQPAELGDSAVYLCASSAGTSGTYEQYFGPGTRLTVT.